This T cell receptor (beta chain) was sequenced during a study of Tregs in tolerant kidney transplant recipients (dated by TCRdb to 2018 to 2020). Study-level background: The study used TCRbeta sequencing to identify donor-specific regulatory T cells before combined kidney and bone marrow transplantation, then tracked those cells after transplant. Beyond this particular receptor, the publication reports: For some patients, the PCR primers changed as time went on, which meant samples from those patients could not be compared with one another at the nucleotide level. Donor-specific Treg expansion exceeded global Treg expansion in tolerant patients, suggesting antigen-driven rather than nonspecific expansion. Expanding Tregs with activated donor B cells appeared to identify the most biologically relevant and donor-specific TCRbeta repertoire. Biological reproducibility was not directly assessed, although technical replication error appeared to be minimal. Because only a small number of patients were included, the study had limitations, and the results will need to be validated in larger populations as well as under other immunosuppression protocols.

V loses 2 bases, J loses 5 bases, and the germline ends lie 13 bases apart. CDR1 DFQATT and CDR2 SNEGSKA were looked up in the germline V gene (reference sequence). CDR3 length: 13 amino acids, cysteine to phenylalanine. The DNA shown is the part of the CDR3 that was read: 30 bases, in frame from base 1. For TCRbeta CDR3 sequencing, genomic DNA from the sorted cells was extracted using the QIAGEN DNeasy Blood and Tissue Kit. High-throughput TCRbeta CDR3 sequencing, which included PCR amplification with bias correction and internal controls, was done commercially through immunoSEQ. From the authors' description of their analysis: Unique productive TCRbeta sequences were defined by CDR3 nucleotide sequence when primers matched and otherwise by CDR3 amino acid sequence together with Vbeta and Jbeta genes. As a correction for sorting error, sequences shared between sorted populations at a frequency ratio of 2:1 or less were discarded, and the remaining shared sequences were assigned to the higher population. A sequence counted as donor-reactive if, in CFSE-low cells, the sequence had a frequency of at least 0.01% and was expanded at least 5-fold compared with unstimulated cells. Jensen-Shannon divergence, calculated on the top 100 TCRbeta sequences ranked by frequency, was used to quantify repertoire divergence. For samples with multiple sequencing runs, sorting error was corrected separately for each run before the runs were pooled. TCRdb took over this immuneACCESS table, retaining in-frame rearrangements with V and J assigned. Such tables are incomplete; in checked studies, under half of the missing clones stem from an unresolved V gene, and the remainder is unexplained. D and trimming were read from the DNA, whereas the V and J calls and clone size are those reported in that table. The sample table holds 25,000 or so clones. Of the sample, 4.1% is held by the ten largest clones.

In light of the paper, this sample's time point label describes: 6 months after combined kidney and bone marrow transplant. Transplants used related donors with nonmyeloablative bone marrow transplantation; mixed chimerism was transient in the human trials. Unstimulated Tregs (CD4+CD25+CD127-), CD4+ non-Tregs (CD4+CD25-), CD4 and CD8 cells were FACS-sorted from thawed PBMCs. 4 combined kidney and bone marrow transplant recipients from the ITN036ST trial were included as patients, and samples were available only from these trial subjects. Healthy control blood was processed to PBMCs with a Ficoll density gradient and then cryopreserved, whereas patient PBMCs were collected both before and after transplant. Of note for this clone: The specificity of this receptor is unknown. The read falls 3 residues short of the CDR3 end, and the missing part is taken from the germline J gene.

The source material was CD4+ T cells from blood (PBMCs), sampled 6 months after the transplant. The V and J segments used are TRBV20-1 and TRBJ2-7, with an unclear D gene assignment. This sequence originates from a human patient who received a combined kidney and bone marrow transplant. Once a transplant has taken place, some T cells may be donor derived. This receptor carries the CDR3 CSARTEFRNEQYF. The sequenced part of the CDR3 DNA is TGCAGTGCTAGAACAGAATTCAGAAACGAG.